These 15 T cell receptor beta chains were all obtained from the same sample, sequenced in a study of graft-versus-host responses after intestinal transplantation. Data came from immunoSEQ multiplex PCR; TCRdb stores just in-frame clones and leaves some out. The repertoire holds about 93,000 clones, with 90% to 95% as singletons. These receptors lack a known antigen. Sequenced material: unstimulated CD8+ T cells sorted from spleen or lymph node cells, taken before intestinal transplant. The receptors originated from a human donor who received an intestinal transplant.

The chain links TRBV19 to TRBJ2-5, with 9 bases lining up with TRBD2. The CDR3 totals 15 residues. The trim removed 4 bases at V and 5 bases at J, leaving 8 bases unmatched. The V gene's germline CDR1 is LNHDA and CDR2 SQIVND (reference sequence). CDR3 loop: CASSSGGGAEETQYF. The CDR3 DNA follows: TGTGCCAGTAGTAGTGGCGGGGGGGCCGAGGAGACCCAGTACTTC.

This chain connects TRBV9 to TRBJ2-1; TRBD1 matches at 7 bases. This CDR3 has 14 residues. The V gene's germline CDR1 is SGDLS and CDR2 YYNGEE. The trim removed 4 bases at V and 3 bases at J, leaving 4 bases unmatched. The CDR3 region is CASSSRDSYNEQFF. The CDR3 DNA reads TGTGCCAGCAGCTCCCGGGACAGCTACAATGAGCAGTTCTTC.

In this sample, this clone turned up once. The genes are TRBV4-2 and TRBJ2-7, with 9 bases identical to TRBD1. The CDR3 is 17 amino acids. The germline V gene has CDR1 LGHNA and CDR2 YNFKEQ. The ends lost 1 base at V and 6 bases at J; junction bases unmatched: 13. The CDR3 here is CASSQGRGQGGDGEQYF. The CDR3 DNA follows: TGTGCCAGCAGCCAAGGTCGGGGACAGGGAGGGGATGGCGAGCAGTACTTC.

The V call is TRBV5-8, the J call TRBJ1-2; TRBD1 matches at 9 bases. After removal of 0 bases from V and 5 bases from J, the junction contained 2 bases not matched to a gene. CDR1 and CDR2 from the germline V gene are SGHTS and YDEGEE. The CDR3 is 14 amino acids. CDR3 sequence reads: CASSLGDRGYGYTF. CDR3 in DNA: TGTGCCAGCAGCTTGGGCGACAGGGGGTATGGCTACACCTTC. Full variable domain (rest looked up from reference TRBV5-8 and TRBJ1-2): EAGVTQSPTHLIKTRGQQATLRCSPISGHTSVYWYQQALGLGLQFLLWYDEGEERNRGNFPPRFSGRQFPNYSSELNVNALELEDSALYLCASSLGDRGYGYTFGSGTRLTVV.

The J gene is TRBJ2-5, the V gene TRBV29-1; 10 bases align to TRBD2. V trimming: 6 bases; J trimming: 4 bases; junction bases outside the gene matches: 11. CDR3 size: 15 residues. Germline CDR1 SQVTM, CDR2 ANQGSEA. The CDR3 sequence: CSVHSGLANAETQYF. CDR3 coding DNA: TGCAGCGTACATTCGGGACTAGCGAATGCAGAGACCCAGTACTTC.

The J gene is TRBJ1-6, the V gene TRBV28; 9 bases map to TRBD1. The CDR3 is 14 amino acids. From germline, CDR1 is MDHEN and CDR2 SYDVKM. Trimming at V came to 7 bases and at J to 10 bases, leaving 8 bases not matched to a gene. In nucleotides, the CDR3 is TGTGCCAGCACCAACAGGGGGCTGCGATCACCCCTCCACTTT. Translation gives CASTNRGLRSPLHF.

This clone was seen only once. V gene TRBV6-5 combines with J gene TRBJ2-7, with no clear D. CDR1 and CDR2 (germline): MNHEY, SVGAGI. Trimming took off 4 bases at V and 3 bases at J, with 16 bases between the two ends. The CDR3 runs to 15 residues. The DNA of the CDR3 is TGTGCCAGCAGTTCAGGCCAATCTCCTTACTACGAGCAGTACTTC. This sequence encodes CASSSGQSPYYEQYF.

The V call is TRBV19, the J call TRBJ1-1; D ambiguous. The CDR3 length is 13 residues. Per the germline V gene, CDR1 is LNHDA and CDR2 is SQIVND (reference sequence). Trimming took off 6 bases at V and 0 bases at J, with 8 bases between the two ends. The CDR3, as DNA: TGTGCCAGTAGAGCTAGCCTGAACACTGAAGCTTTCTTT. Its translation is CASRASLNTEAFF.

The rearrangement links TRBV5-3 to TRBJ1-6, with a weak D call TRBD1 (6 bases). TRBV5-3 is filed as an ORF, its function uncertain. The CDR3 runs 14 residues. V was trimmed by 4 bases and J by 14 bases, leaving 19 bases between them. The CDR3 coding sequence is TGTGCCAGAAGCCTCGGGACAACCCTCAGGACCCTCCACTTT. Its protein product is CARSLGTTLRTLHF.

The chain recombines TRBV13 with TRBJ2-7; 12 positions agree with TRBD1. This CDR3 region has 12 residues. CDR1 is PRHDT and CDR2 is FYEKMQ in the germline V gene (reference sequence). J lost 6 bases, V lost 10 bases, and 4 bases had no gene match. For the CDR3, the DNA is TGTGCCACCGGGACAGGGGGCTCCGAGCAGTACTTC. Translated, it gives CATGTGGSEQYF.

The chain couples TRBV11-2 to TRBJ1-2; TRBD1 agrees at 9 bases. The CDR3 length is 12 residues. In germline, CDR1 is SGHAT, CDR2 FQNNGV. The J segment lost 8 bases and the V segment lost 4 bases, leaving 2 bases of the junction unmatched. As DNA, the CDR3 is TGTGCCAGCAGCTGGACAGGGGACGGCTACACCTTC. Protein product: CASSWTGDGYTF.

This chain joins TRBV4-2 and TRBJ1-3; D possibly corresponds to TRBD1 (5 bases). Trimming took off 1 base at V and 0 bases at J, with 10 bases between the two ends. This CDR3 comprises 16 residues. CDR1 and CDR2 from the germline V gene are LGHNA and YNFKEQ. The CDR3 region is CASSQGGLLSGNTIYF. DNA for the CDR3: TGTGCCAGCAGCCAAGGGGGCCTCCTCTCTGGAAACACCATATATTTT.

The rearrangement uses TRBV11-3 and TRBJ1-1; D might be TRBD1 (5 bases). Per germline, CDR1 SGHNT and CDR2 YENEEA. The germline V and J ends were trimmed by 1 base and 1 base, with 7 bases remaining between them. This CDR3 region has 14 residues. The CDR3 protein is CASSLVQANTEAFF. The CDR3 coding sequence is TGTGCCAGCAGCTTAGTACAGGCGAACACTGAAGCTTTCTTT.

Here the CDR3 reads CASGEGGGTEAFF. CDR3 sequence (DNA): TGTGCCAGCGGCGAGGGGGGGGGCACTGAAGCTTTCTTT. J is TRBJ1-1 and V is TRBV7-9; tentatively, D is TRBD1 (6 bases). The CDR3 is made up of 13 amino acids. Germline V gene data show CDR1 as SEHNR and CDR2 as FQNEAQ (reference sequence). V was cut by 8 bases and J by 4 bases, with 14 bases left in between.

The V call is TRBV7-9, the J call TRBJ2-7; no reliable D call. This CDR3 is built from 13 residues. The ends were cut back, 5 bases at V and 2 bases at J, with 10 bases in the middle. CDR1 is SEHNR and CDR2 is FQNEAQ in the germline V gene (reference sequence). CDR3 in amino acids: CASSRALAYEQYF. In DNA form, the CDR3 reads TGTGCCAGCAGCCGCGCCCTAGCCTACGAGCAGTACTTC. Full variable domain (missing parts from reference TRBV7-9 and TRBJ2-7): DTGVSQNPRHKITKRGQNVTFRCDPISEHNRLYWYRQTLGQGPEFLTYFQNEAQLEKSRLLSDRFSAERPKGSFSTLEIQRTEQGDSAMYLCASSRALAYEQYFGPGTRLTVT.